This T cell receptor (beta chain) was captured in a study of blood T cell repertoires in COVID-19. Sequencing used immunoSEQ multiplex PCR; TCRdb keeps in-frame clones, though not all of them. The data hold about 250,000 clones, with around 83% observed a single time. The germline gives CDR1 SGHNT, CDR2 YYREEE (reference sequence). This CDR3 spans 13 amino acids. V dropped 1 base and J dropped 7 bases, with 9 bases sitting between them. The source material was peripheral blood. This sequence joins TRBV5-4 and TRBJ2-1, with a weak D call TRBD2 (5 bases). The clonotype comes from an elderly man with acute or convalescent COVID-19. The CDR3 protein is CASSLWEWNEQFF. The CDR3 bases are TGTGCCAGCAGCTTGTGGGAGTGGAATGAGCAGTTCTTC.